Following are 9 T cell receptor beta chains from one sample sequenced in a study of OX40 agonist ivuxolimab in advanced cancers. The table came from immunoSEQ multiplex PCR; TCRdb's copy has only in-frame clones and leaves some out. This table holds 55,000 to 60,000 clones, 70% to 90% found once. The sequenced sample was CD4+ or CD8+ T cells sorted from blood, obtained in a trial of the OX40 agonist ivuxolimab. Receptors originate from an adult with an advanced solid tumor such as melanoma, head and neck, liver or kidney cancer.

The V call is TRBV10-3, the J call TRBJ1-5, with TRBD1 matching over 7 bases. Trimming cost V 3 bases and J 4 bases; bases outside gene matches: 6. Per the germline V gene, CDR1 is ENHRY and CDR2 is SYGVKD. The CDR3 is made up of 15 amino acids. The CDR3 is CAISEVGGTNQPQHF. Written as DNA, the CDR3 is TGTGCCATCAGTGAAGTAGGGGGCACAAATCAGCCCCAGCATTTT.

The chain recombines TRBV5-5 with TRBJ1-3; D unresolved. V lost 0 bases to trimming and J lost 0 bases, with 13 bases between them. Germline CDR1 reads SGHKS; CDR2 reads YYEKEE (reference sequence). CDR3 length: 17 residues. The CDR3 reads CASSLAAGPSSGNTIYF. The CDR3 nucleotides are TGTGCCAGCAGCTTGGCAGCTGGGCCAAGCTCTGGAAACACCATATATTTT.

This clone is a singleton in its sample. The rearrangement links TRBV7-3 to TRBJ1-1; no reliable D call. The V gene's germline CDR1 is SGHTA and CDR2 FQGTGA. V gave up 5 bases and J gave up 2 bases, with 9 bases separating them. The length of the CDR3 is 13 residues. CDR3 sequence: CASSGTPNTEAFF. The CDR3 region has the DNA TGTGCCAGCAGCGGCACGCCAAACACTGAAGCTTTCTTT.

The CDR3 protein is CASSISGGGNEQYF. In DNA, the CDR3 is TGTGCCAGCAGCATTAGCGGGGGTGGGAACGAGCAGTACTTC. The gene calls are TRBV7-9 and TRBJ2-7; 9 bases are shared with TRBD2. The CDR3 extends over 14 amino acids. After removal of 5 bases from V and 5 bases from J, the junction contained 7 bases not matched to a gene. Per germline, CDR1 SEHNR and CDR2 FQNEAQ (reference sequence). Full variable domain (rest looked up from reference TRBV7-9 and TRBJ2-7): DTGVSQNPRHKITKRGQNVTFRCDPISEHNRLYWYRQTLGQGPEFLTYFQNEAQLEKSRLLSDRFSAERPKGSFSTLEIQRTEQGDSAMYLCASSISGGGNEQYFGPGTRLTVT.

The genes are TRBV2 and TRBJ1-5; TRBD1 matches at 7 bases. From germline, CDR1 is SNHLY and CDR2 FYNNEI. This CDR3 spans 14 amino acids. Trimming removed 6 bases from V and 4 bases from J; junction bases left unmatched: 6. The CDR3 region has the DNA TGTGCCAGCAGCGAGGGACAGCCAAATCAGCCCCAGCATTTT. Translating it yields CASSEGQPNQPQHF.

V gene TRBV9 combines with J gene TRBJ2-2; D not certain. V lost 0 bases and J lost 1, with 7 bases in between. CDR1 and CDR2 (germline): SGDLS, YYNGEE. CDR3 length: 15 residues. The CDR3 spells CASSVGAGNTGELFF. The CDR3 coding sequence is TGTGCCAGCAGCGTAGGGGCAGGGAACACCGGGGAGCTGTTTTTT.

The sample holds a few counts of this clone. One junction end disagrees with the germline gene, perhaps due to a read error. The CDR3 loop is CASSPTDRTVRDF. DNA of the CDR3: TGTGCCAGCAGCCCAACGGACAGGACGGTGAGGGATTTT. This chain links TRBV5-5 with TRBJ1-5; 7 bases align to TRBD1. Germline-derived CDR1 and CDR2 are SGHKS and YYEKEE (reference sequence). The CDR3 is 13 residues long.

V and J are TRBV5-4 and TRBJ2-3; D possibly uses TRBD1 or TRBD2 (5 bases each). The V end lost 4 bases, the J end lost 6 bases, and 21 bases lay between the germline ends. CDR3 size: 16 residues. Germline CDR1 SGHNT, CDR2 YYREEE (reference sequence). CDR3 nucleotide sequence: TGTGCCAGCAGCCCCCCCCCGGGGCCCCAGCGGGATACGCAGTATTTT. Translation: CASSPPPGPQRDTQYF.

This chain joins TRBV14 and TRBJ1-6, with D possibly being TRBD1 (6 bases). Germline lookup yields CDR1 SGHDN and CDR2 FVKESK. The CDR3 totals 15 residues. The V end lost 1 base, the J end lost 9 bases, and 13 bases lay between the germline ends. CDR3 amino acids: CASSQVTGLGSPLHF. The CDR3 DNA follows: TGTGCCAGCAGCCAAGTTACAGGGTTAGGTTCACCCCTCCACTTT.